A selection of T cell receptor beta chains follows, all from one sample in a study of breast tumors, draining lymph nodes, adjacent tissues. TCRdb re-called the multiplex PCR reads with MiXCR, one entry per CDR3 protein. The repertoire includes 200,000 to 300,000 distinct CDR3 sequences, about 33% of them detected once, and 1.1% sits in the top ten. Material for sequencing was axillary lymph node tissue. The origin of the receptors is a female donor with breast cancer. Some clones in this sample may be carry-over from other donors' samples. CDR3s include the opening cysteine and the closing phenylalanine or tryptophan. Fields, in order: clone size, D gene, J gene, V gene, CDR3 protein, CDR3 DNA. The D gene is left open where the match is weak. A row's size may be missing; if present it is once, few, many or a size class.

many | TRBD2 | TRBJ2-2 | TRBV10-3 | CAISDHGRRNTGELFF | TGTGCCATCAGTGATCACGGGAGGAGGAACACCGGGGAGCTGTTTTTT
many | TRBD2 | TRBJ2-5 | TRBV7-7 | CASSFGLARGQETQYF | TGTGCTAGCAGCTTCGGACTAGCGAGGGGGCAAGAGACCCAGTACTTC
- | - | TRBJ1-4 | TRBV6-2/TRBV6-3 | CASSHSSRGGGATNEKLFF | TGTGCCAGCAGTCACTCGTCACGGGGCGGGGGGGCAACTAATGAAAAACTGTTTTTT
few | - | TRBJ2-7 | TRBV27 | CASSATPSRSYEQYF | TGTGCCAGCAGTGCGACACCGTCCCGCTCCTACGAGCAGTACTTC
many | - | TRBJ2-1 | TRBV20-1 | CSASMWERLYNEQFF | TGCAGTGCTAGTATGTGGGAGAGGCTTTACAATGAGCAGTTCTTC
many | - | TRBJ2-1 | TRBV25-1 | CASSAGLTNEQFF | TGTGCCAGCAGTGCGGGGCTTACCAATGAGCAGTTCTTC
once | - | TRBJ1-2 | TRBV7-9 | CASSLATGVGYTF | TGTGCCAGCAGCTTGGCAACGGGGGTTGGCTACACCTTC
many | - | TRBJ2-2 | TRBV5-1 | CASSLGDGELFF | TGCGCCAGCAGCTTGGGGGACGGGGAGCTGTTTTTT
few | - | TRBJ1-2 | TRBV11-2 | CASSLGYGSTF | TGTGCCAGCAGCTTAGGGTATGGCTCCACCTTC
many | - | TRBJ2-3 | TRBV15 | CATSRDRQIFDTQYF | TGTGCCACCAGCAGAGATCGGCAAATTTTTGATACGCAGTATTTT
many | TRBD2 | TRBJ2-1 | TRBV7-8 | CASSLTGTSGHEQFF | TGTGCCAGCAGCTTAACCGGGACTAGCGGGCATGAGCAGTTCTTC
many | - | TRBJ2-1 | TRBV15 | CATSRGVQGDPNNEQFF | TGTGCCACCAGCAGGGGTGTTCAGGGCGACCCCAACAATGAGCAGTTCTTC
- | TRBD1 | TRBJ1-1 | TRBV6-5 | CASSNGGQGVRNTEAFF | TGTGCCAGCAGCAACGGGGGACAGGGAGTTAGGAACACTGAAGCTTTCTTT
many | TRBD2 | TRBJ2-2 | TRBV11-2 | CASSPGTSGRAMVPGELFF | TGTGCCAGCAGCCCCGGGACTAGCGGGAGGGCCATGGTCCCCGGGGAGCTGTTTTTT
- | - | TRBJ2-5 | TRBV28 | CASRGSQETQYF | TGTGCCAGCAGGGGGTCTCAAGAGACCCAGTACTTC
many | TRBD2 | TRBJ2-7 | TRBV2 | CASNLGLAGAYEQYF | TGTGCCAGCAACTTGGGACTAGCGGGAGCCTACGAGCAGTACTTC
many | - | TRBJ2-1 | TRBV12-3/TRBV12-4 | CASSAIAGTLNEQFF | TGTGCCAGCAGTGCGATAGCCGGGACGCTAAATGAGCAGTTCTTC
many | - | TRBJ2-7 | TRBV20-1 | CSALTGLPYAGEQYF | TGCAGTGCCCTAACGGGGCTTCCTTACGCCGGCGAGCAGTACTTC
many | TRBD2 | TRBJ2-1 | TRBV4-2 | CASSQLAGRYNEQFF | TGTGCCAGCAGCCAACTAGCGGGACGCTACAATGAGCAGTTCTTC
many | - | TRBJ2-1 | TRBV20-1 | CSARVPMGRDGSNEQFF | TGCAGTGCTAGAGTACCAATGGGGCGCGATGGGAGCAATGAGCAGTTCTTC
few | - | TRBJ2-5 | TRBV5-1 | CASSWGTQGETQYF | TGCGCCAGCAGCTGGGGGACCCAAGGGGAGACCCAGTACTTC
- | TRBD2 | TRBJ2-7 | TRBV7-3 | CASSSGLAGGAYEQYF | TGTGCCAGCAGCTCGGGACTAGCGGGAGGTGCCTACGAGCAGTACTTC
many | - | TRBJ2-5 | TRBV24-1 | CATRSGQGNEKTQYF | TGTGCCACCAGAAGCGGGCAGGGGAATGAAAAGACCCAGTACTTC
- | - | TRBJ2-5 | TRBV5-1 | CASQKEVEETQYF | TGCGCCAGCCAAAAGGAAGTTGAAGAGACCCAGTACTTC
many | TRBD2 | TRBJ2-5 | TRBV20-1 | CSARDPASGMWQETQYF | TGCAGTGCTAGAGACCCCGCTAGCGGGATGTGGCAAGAGACCCAGTACTTC
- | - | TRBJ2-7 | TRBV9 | CASGLAAASYEQYF | TGTGCCAGCGGCTTGGCGGCGGCCTCCTACGAGCAGTACTTC
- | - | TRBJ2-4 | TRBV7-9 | CASSQTGSGNIQYF | TGTGCCAGCAGTCAAACAGGTTCAGGAAACATTCAGTACTTC
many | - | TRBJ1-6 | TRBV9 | CASRSGGGSYNSPLHF | TGTGCCAGCAGGAGCGGCGGAGGGTCCTATAATTCACCCCTCCACTTT
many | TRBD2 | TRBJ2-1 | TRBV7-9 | CASSLGGLAETYNEQFF | TGTGCCAGCAGCTTAGGGGGACTAGCGGAGACATACAATGAGCAGTTCTTC
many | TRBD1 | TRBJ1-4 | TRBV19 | CASSYGTENEKLFF | TGTGCCAGTAGTTACGGGACAGAAAATGAAAAACTGTTTTTT
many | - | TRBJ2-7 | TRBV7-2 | CASSLDTPSSYEQYF | TGTGCCAGCAGCTTGGACACCCCCTCCTCCTACGAGCAGTACTTC
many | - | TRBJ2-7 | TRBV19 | CASTIGTNHEQYF | TGTGCCAGTACGATAGGGACCAACCACGAGCAGTACTTC
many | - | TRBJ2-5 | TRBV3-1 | CASSPTRSPSAQYF | TGTGCCAGCAGCCCGACTAGATCCCCTTCGGCCCAGTACTTC
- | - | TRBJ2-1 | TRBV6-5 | CASSHSIPNEQFF | TGTGCCAGCAGTCACTCGATTCCCAATGAGCAGTTCTTC
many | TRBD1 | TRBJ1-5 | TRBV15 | CATSRGQFSNQPQHF | TGTGCCACCAGCAGGGGACAGTTTAGCAATCAGCCCCAGCATTTT
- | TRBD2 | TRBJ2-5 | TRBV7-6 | CASSVEGLDLGTQYF | TGTGCCAGCAGCGTTGAGGGACTAGATTTAGGGACCCAGTACTTC
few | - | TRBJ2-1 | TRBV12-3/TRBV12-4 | CASSSSVSSYNEQSF | TGTGCCAGCAGTTCTAGCGTAAGCTCCTACAATGAGCAGTCCTTC
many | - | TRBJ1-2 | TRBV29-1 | CSVGHSYGYTF | TGCAGCGTTGGCCATTCCTATGGCTACACCTTC
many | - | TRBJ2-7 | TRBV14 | CASSHHALDPLDYYEQYF | TGTGCCAGCAGCCACCACGCACTAGACCCCTTGGATTACTACGAGCAGTACTTC
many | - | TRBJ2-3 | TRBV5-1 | CASSLEAGRTDTQYF | TGCGCCAGCAGCTTGGAGGCAGGGCGCACAGATACGCAGTATTTT
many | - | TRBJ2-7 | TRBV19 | CASSMGVSYEQYF | TGTGCCAGTAGTATGGGCGTCTCCTACGAGCAGTACTTC
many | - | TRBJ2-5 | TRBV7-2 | CASSLGMGPRRETQYF | TGTGCCAGCAGCTTAGGTATGGGACCGCGCCGGGAGACCCAGTACTTC
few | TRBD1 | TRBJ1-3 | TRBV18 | CASSGTDDPGNTIYF | TGTGCCAGCTCCGGGACAGACGACCCTGGAAACACCATATATTTT
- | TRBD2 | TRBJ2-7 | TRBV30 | CAWTIAGGSYEQYF | TGTGCCTGGACGATAGCGGGAGGGTCCTACGAGCAGTACTTC
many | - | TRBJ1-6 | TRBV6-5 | CASRRVENSPLHF | TGTGCCAGCCGGAGAGTGGAAAATTCACCCCTCCACTTT
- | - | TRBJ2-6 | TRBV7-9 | CASSLEGVSDPVLRANVLTF | -
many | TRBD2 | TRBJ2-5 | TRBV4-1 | CASSQPTSGGQETQYF | TGCGCCAGCAGCCAACCGACTAGCGGGGGACAAGAGACCCAGTACTTC
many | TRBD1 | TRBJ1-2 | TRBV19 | CASSIPGTGGVLGGYTF | TGTGCCAGTAGTATACCTGGGACAGGGGGCGTCTTGGGGGGCTACACCTTC
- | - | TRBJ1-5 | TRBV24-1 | CATSAPGLAGYEQPQHF | TGTGCCACCAGTGCTCCGGGACTAGCAGGGTATGAGCAGCCCCAGCATTTT
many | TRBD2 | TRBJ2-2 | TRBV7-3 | CASRSTSGSRTGELFF | TGTGCCAGCAGATCGACTAGCGGGAGTCGGACCGGGGAGCTGTTTTTT
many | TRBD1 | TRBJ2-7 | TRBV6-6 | CASSYEGTGVEQYF | TGTGCCAGCAGTTACGAAGGGACAGGGGTCGAGCAGTACTTC
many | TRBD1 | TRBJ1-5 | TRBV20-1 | CSASHRGGQPQHF | TGCAGTGCTAGCCACAGGGGCGGTCAGCCCCAGCATTTT
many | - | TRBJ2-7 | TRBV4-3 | CASSQDRVSYEQYF | TGCGCCAGCAGCCAAGATAGGGTTTCCTACGAGCAGTACTTC
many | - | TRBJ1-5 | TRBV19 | CASSIDGSRRGNQPQHF | TGTGCCAGTAGTATAGATGGTTCCCGTAGGGGAAATCAGCCCCAGCATTTT
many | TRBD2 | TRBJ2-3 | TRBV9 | CASSVGEAGSTDTQYF | TGTGCCAGCAGCGTAGGAGAAGCGGGAAGCACAGATACGCAGTATTTT
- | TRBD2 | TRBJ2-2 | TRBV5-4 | CASSLDPSSGRMAGELVF | TGTGCCAGCAGCTTGGACCCTTCTAGCGGGAGGATGGCCGGGGAGCTGGTTTTT
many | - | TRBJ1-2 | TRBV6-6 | CASSLNIAQSYGYTF | TGTGCCAGCAGTCTAAACATCGCTCAAAGCTATGGCTACACCTTC
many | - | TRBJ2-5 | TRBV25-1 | CASSPRTGRGETQYF | TGTGCCAGCAGTCCCCGTACAGGGCGAGGAGAGACCCAGTACTTC
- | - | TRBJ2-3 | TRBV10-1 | CASSEPGTDTQYF | TGCGCCAGCAGTGAGCCCGGCACAGATACGCAGTATTTT